The 16 T cell receptor beta chains below all came from one sample that was sequenced in a study of cytotoxic CD8 clonotypes in ibrutinib-treated CLL. Data came from immunoSEQ multiplex PCR; TCRdb stores just in-frame clones and leaves some out. The data show some 40,000 clones, roughly two thirds seen once. The sequencing here drew on PBMCs, taken at disease progression, from a patient treated with ibrutinib. These TCRs come from a human donor with chronic lymphocytic leukemia.

The rearrangement joins TRBV18 to TRBJ1-1; tentatively, D is TRBD1 (5 bases). V was clipped by 3 bases and J by 3 bases, with 11 bases between them. The CDR3 loop spans 14 amino acids. The germline CDR1 and CDR2 sequences are KGHSH and LQKENI. The CDR3 loop is CASSPKGSDTEAFF. CDR3 bases: TGTGCCAGCTCACCTAAGGGGTCGGACACTGAAGCTTTCTTT.

The chain uses TRBV6-5 and TRBJ2-7, with D perhaps being TRBD1 or TRBD2 (5 bases each). The CDR3 contains 14 residues. Germline V gene data show CDR1 as MNHEY and CDR2 as SVGAGI. Trimming cost V 6 bases and J 7 bases, with 19 bases left between them. CDR3 coding DNA: TGTGCCAGCAGCAAGGATAGGGACCGACGGGAGCAGTACTTC. The encoded protein is CASSKDRDRREQYF.

A few counts support this clone. The rearrangement uses TRBV1 and TRBJ1-2; the table names TRBD1, a call not compared with the DNA. TRBV1 is marked as a pseudogene. This CDR3 has 13 residues. The CDR3 sequence is CTSSLQGVHGYTF. The CDR3 DNA is TGCACCAGCAGCCTTCAGGGGGTTCATGGCTACACCTTC.

The rearrangement joins TRBV29-1 to TRBJ2-7; D might be TRBD2 (6 bases). Germline V gene lookup returns CDR1 SQVTM and CDR2 ANQGSEA. The CDR3 has 12 residues. With 8 bases removed from V and 6 bases from J, the gap between germline ends came to 17 bases. In nucleotides, the CDR3 is TGCAGCCTGGGGGACTCCTCGGGCGAGCAGTACTTC. This gives the protein CSLGDSSGEQYF.

This chain links TRBV11-3 with TRBJ2-5, with 9 bases lining up with TRBD2. With 0 bases clipped from V and 4 bases from J, the junction kept 3 bases outside the gene matches. Germline CDR1 SGHNT, CDR2 YENEEA. This CDR3 has 15 residues. For the CDR3, the DNA is TGTGCCAGCAGCTTAGATTTACTAGCGGGAGAGACCCAGTACTTC. Amino acids: CASSLDLLAGETQYF.

In this sample, this clone turned up a few times. V usage is TRBV11-3 and J usage is TRBJ2-2; D may match TRBD1 or TRBD2 (6 bases each). Germline V gene lookup returns CDR1 SGHNT and CDR2 YENEEA. Trimming shortened V by 5 bases and J by 3 bases, and 13 bases separated the two germline ends. CDR3 length: 15 amino acids. CDR3 residues: CASSPAEGDTGELFF. The CDR3 coding sequence is TGTGCCAGCAGCCCTGCGGAGGGGGACACCGGGGAGCTGTTTTTT.

This clone was recorded only once. The chain links TRBV19 to TRBJ1-1; D is undetermined. The CDR3 is made up of 12 amino acids. Per the germline V gene, CDR1 is LNHDA and CDR2 is SQIVND (reference sequence). V lost 5 bases to trimming and J lost 3 bases, with 7 bases between them. CDR3 bases: TGTGCCAGTAGTGCACAGTACACTGAAGCTTTCTTT. It codes for CASSAQYTEAFF.

V is TRBV10-3 and J is TRBJ2-1; TRBD2 is a possible D gene (5 bases). CDR1 and CDR2 from the germline V gene are ENHRY and SYGVKD. The CDR3 sequence is 15 residues long. Trimming pared 4 bases from V and 4 bases from J, leaving 14 bases between. The chain's CDR3 is CAISAETRPYNEQFF. The CDR3 coding sequence is TGTGCCATCAGTGCGGAAACTAGGCCGTACAATGAGCAGTTCTTC.

The genes are TRBV4-3 and TRBJ1-1; a weak D match, TRBD1 (5 bases). CDR3 length equals 15 residues. The germline V gene has CDR1 LGHNA and CDR2 YSLEER. Trimming took off 1 base at V and 5 bases at J, with 14 bases between the two ends. CDR3 sequence: CASSQVQGGRTEAFF. As DNA, the CDR3 is TGCGCCAGCAGCCAAGTTCAGGGAGGACGGACTGAAGCTTTCTTT.

The rearrangement uses TRBV28 and TRBJ2-7; 10 nucleotides match TRBD2. Trimming took 4 bases from V and 3 from J; bases not matched to a gene: 6. Per germline, CDR1 MDHEN and CDR2 SYDVKM. The length of the CDR3 is 15 residues. CDR3 coding DNA: TGTGCCAGCAGTTCCCCAACTAGCGGGAACTACGAGCAGTACTTC. This translates into CASSSPTSGNYEQYF.

The rearrangement uses TRBV18 and TRBJ1-5; 8 nucleotides line up with TRBD1. The CDR3 sequence is 15 residues long. Germline V gene lookup returns CDR1 KGHSH and CDR2 LQKENI. J gave up 0 bases and V 3 bases, and 1 base lay outside the gene matches. CDR3 DNA sequence: TGTGCCAGCTCACCGGGACAGGCTAGCAATCAGCCCCAGCATTTT. This encodes CASSPGQASNQPQHF.

The chain links TRBV7-3 to TRBJ2-7; possibly TRBD2 for D (6 bases). The CDR3 covers 14 residues. Germline assignment: CDR1 SGHTA and CDR2 FQGTGA. Trimming took 2 bases from V and 6 from J, leaving 14 bases between them. As DNA, the CDR3 is TGTGCCAGCAGCTTACTTCCGGGAGCTGGCGAGCAGTACTTC. Translated, it gives CASSLLPGAGEQYF.

The rearrangement joins TRBV2 to TRBJ2-7; TRBD2 matches 9 bases. The V gene end was trimmed by 0 bases and the J gene end by 3 bases; junction bases not matched to a gene: 6. The CDR3 runs to 16 residues. Germline assignment: CDR1 SNHLY and CDR2 FYNNEI. The CDR3 loop reads CASSEAWREGLYEQYF. The CDR3 DNA is TGTGCCAGCAGTGAAGCGTGGCGGGAGGGCCTCTACGAGCAGTACTTC.

The rearrangement links TRBV5-1 to TRBJ2-7; 9 positions agree with TRBD2. Germline assignment: CDR1 SGHRS and CDR2 YFSETQ. Trimming removed 7 bases from V and 0 bases from J; junction bases left unmatched: 8. The CDR3 has 15 amino acids. Written as DNA, the CDR3 is TGCGCCAGCGCATTACTAGCGGGTAGCTCCTACGAGCAGTACTTC. Translation gives CASALLAGSSYEQYF.

This clone was counted only a few times. The chain carries TRBV18 and TRBJ1-3; possible D gene TRBD1, 6 bases. V was clipped by 2 bases and J by 0 bases, with 14 bases between them. The CDR3 spans 17 residues. CDR1 KGHSH and CDR2 LQKENI come from the germline V gene. The CDR3 reads CASSPAGQSFSGNTIYF. Written as DNA, the CDR3 is TGTGCCAGCTCACCAGCGGGACAATCGTTCTCTGGAAACACCATATATTTT.

CDR3 in DNA: TGTGCCAGCAGGGGGGACAGGCTTTCGTCCGAGCAGTACTTC. Translating gives CASRGDRLSSEQYF. The chain combines TRBV27 with TRBJ2-7; TRBD1 agrees at 8 bases. This CDR3 has 14 amino acids. The V gene's germline CDR1 is MNHEY and CDR2 SMNVEV (reference sequence). The trim removed 6 bases at V and 6 bases at J, leaving 10 bases unmatched.